This is a list of T cell receptor beta chains from one sample in a study of T cell responses to AZD1222 COVID-19 vaccine. Libraries were prepared by immunoSEQ multiplex PCR; TCRdb keeps only in-frame clonotypes and omits some of them. In the table there are 120,000 to 150,000 clones, approximately 87% of which are singletons. The sample was peripheral blood, taken 28 days after the second AZD1222 dose. These receptors came from an adult who received the AZD1222 COVID-19 vaccine. The CDR3 runs from the conserved cysteine through the conserved F or W. Fields, in order: V gene, J gene, CDR3 protein.

TRBV2,TRBJ1-6,CASTGTFNSPLHF
TRBV5-1,TRBJ2-5,CASSLGGPQETQYF
TRBV28,TRBJ1-2,CASSLSRPAAYGYTF
TRBV10-1,TRBJ2-1,CASSESTRPVYNEQFF
TRBV11-3,TRBJ2-5,CASSQRVGETQYF
TRBV7-2,TRBJ1-1,CASLQGASNTEAFF
TRBV9,TRBJ1-3,CASSVVKLRREGNTIYF
TRBV4-2,TRBJ2-3,CASSYEPSGSTDTQYF
TRBV5-1,TRBJ1-2,CASSLTGEGIYGYTF
TRBV11-2,TRBJ1-6,CASSLEGQVSYNSPLHF
TRBV29-1,TRBJ1-3,CSVEGGNTIYF
TRBV28,TRBJ1-2,CASSLAQSNYGYTF
TRBV6-5,TRBJ2-1,CASSTIAGGANEQFF
TRBV10-2,TRBJ2-7,CASRPRGQSSYEQYF
TRBV3-1/TRBV3-2,TRBJ1-1,CASSRAWCPMNTEAFF
TRBV19,TRBJ1-2,CASRNTGPGGYTF
TRBV25-1,TRBJ2-4,CASRRGNIQYF
TRBV24-1,TRBJ2-1,CATEAINEQFF
TRBV4-1,TRBJ2-3,CASSQGPGVSTDTQYF
TRBV6-1,TRBJ1-5,CASSESAGGPQHF